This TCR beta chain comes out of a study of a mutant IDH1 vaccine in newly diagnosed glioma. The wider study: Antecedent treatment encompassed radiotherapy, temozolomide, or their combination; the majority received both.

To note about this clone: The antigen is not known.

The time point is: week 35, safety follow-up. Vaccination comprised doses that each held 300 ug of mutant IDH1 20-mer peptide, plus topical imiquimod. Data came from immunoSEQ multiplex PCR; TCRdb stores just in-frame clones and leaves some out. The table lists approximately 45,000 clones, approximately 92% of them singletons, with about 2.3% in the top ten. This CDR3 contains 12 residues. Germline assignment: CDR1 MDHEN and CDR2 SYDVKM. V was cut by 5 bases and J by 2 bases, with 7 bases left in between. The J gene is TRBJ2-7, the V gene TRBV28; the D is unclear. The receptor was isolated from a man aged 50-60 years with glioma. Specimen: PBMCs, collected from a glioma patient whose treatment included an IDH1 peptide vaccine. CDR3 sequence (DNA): TGTGCCAGCAGTACCTCGACCTACGAGCAGTACTTC. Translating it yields CASSTSTYEQYF. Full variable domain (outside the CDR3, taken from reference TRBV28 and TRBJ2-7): DVKVTQSSRYLVKRTGEKVFLECVQDMDHENMFWYRQDPGLGLRLIYFSYDVKMKEKGDIPEGYSVSREKKERFSLILESASTNQTSMYLCASSTSTYEQYFGPGTRLTVT.